The 8 T cell receptor beta chains below were found in one sample sequenced in a study of blood T cells in healthy people across ages (dated by TCRdb to 2013 to 2016). The library came from 5' RACE. The reads were generated on an Illumina HiSeq 2500. A second PCR of about 7 to 12 cycles was run with a J-beta primer mix and a sample-barcoded 5' primer. Through fastp at Q25 and MiXCR, TCRdb rebuilt clones from the public reads, retaining in-frame beta chains. Entries that share a CDR3 protein sequence are merged under the most common genes and DNA. The sample table lists over 600,000 distinct CDR3 sequences, about 47% of them with a count of one. The ten largest clones take up roughly 20% of the sample. Sample: blood. The receptors shown here come from a man at least 80 years old in good health.

The V and J genes are TRBV5-1 and TRBJ2-5, with 10 bases matching TRBD1. V dropped 6 bases and J dropped 5; count of bases not matched to a gene: 13. Per the germline V gene, CDR1 is SGHRS and CDR2 is YFSETQ. The CDR3 covers 16 residues. The CDR3 bases are TGCGCCAGCACCATGATGGGGACAGGGGACTTGGAGACCCAGTACTTC. Protein: CASTMMGTGDLETQYF.

This clonotype was observed at least ten times. J is TRBJ2-5 and V is TRBV29-1; D is tentatively TRBD1 or TRBD2 (5 bases each). The germline V gene encodes CDR1 SQVTM and CDR2 ANQGSEA. With 5 bases removed from V and 7 bases from J, the gap between germline ends came to 14 bases. The CDR3 has 12 residues. CDR3 in amino acids: CSVLRDVGTQYF. CDR3 in DNA: TGCAGCGTTCTACGGGACGTCGGGACCCAGTACTTC.

The V gene is TRBV7-9, the J gene TRBJ2-3; D is unresolved. The CDR3 extends over 16 amino acids. The germline V gene encodes CDR1 SEHNR and CDR2 FQNEAQ (reference sequence). Trimming stripped 2 bases from V and 1 base from J, with 13 bases between. The DNA for the CDR3 is TGTGCCAGCAGCTTAATCGGTGAAGTCGGCACAGATACGCAGTATTTT. This translates into CASSLIGEVGTDTQYF.

A note on this clonotype: A read error may produce the germline difference seen at one junction end. The rearrangement links TRBV29-1 to TRBJ1-4, with TRBD1 as a possible D gene (6 bases). The CDR3 sequence is 13 residues long. In germline, CDR1 is SQVTM, CDR2 ANQGSEA. The CDR3 protein is CSAGTGSWENLFF. In DNA, the CDR3 is TGCAGCGCCGGAACAGGGAGTTGGGAAAATCTGTTTTTT.

This chain joins TRBV7-2 and TRBJ2-1, with D uncertain. Germline V lookup: CDR1 SGHTA, CDR2 FQGNSA. The CDR3 covers 15 residues. Trimming left V 5 bases short and J 4 bases short, with 15 bases between. In DNA, the CDR3 is TGTGCCAGCAGCCAAATAGGCGGTCTGTACAATGAGCAGTTCTTC. Protein sequence: CASSQIGGLYNEQFF.

This chain links TRBV12-3 or TRBV12-4 with TRBJ2-3; D is tentatively TRBD1 or TRBD2 (6 bases each). The V gene lost 4 bases and the J gene lost 3 bases, with 11 bases spanning the gap. The CDR3 spans 14 residues. CDR3 protein: CASSYGGGTDTQYF. The CDR3 DNA reads TGTGCCAGCAGTTACGGGGGCGGAACAGATACGCAGTATTTT.

The J gene is TRBJ1-1, the V gene TRBV6-5, with 7 bases aligning to TRBD1. Looked up from germline, CDR1 is MNHEY and CDR2 is SVGAGI. The CDR3 loop spans 15 amino acids. J was trimmed by 8 bases and V by 8 bases; bases with no gene match: 17. The CDR3 sequence is CASRSTGTVGEEAFF. CDR3 DNA sequence: TGTGCCAGCCGCTCTACAGGGACAGTCGGTGAGGAAGCTTTCTTT.

This sequence joins TRBV29-1 and TRBJ2-1, with 7 bases identical to TRBD1. The DNA end is a closer match to TRBJ2-7, so the J assignment may be wrong. Germline V gene data show CDR1 as SQVTM and CDR2 as ANQGSEA. This CDR3 contains 18 residues. CDR3 nucleotide sequence: TGCAGCGTTCTTATCTCCGGAGAGGGACAGCGAAATTACAATGAGCAGTACTTC. Translation: CSVLISGEGQRNYNEQYF.